The TCR beta chain under discussion was sequenced for a study of HIV-infected children after antiretroviral therapy interruption. This sample's treatment: PENTA 11 planned treatment interruption arm or continuous ART arm. Participants had taken at least three-drug ART for at least 24 weeks. Naive CD4+ CD45RA+ CD45RO- T cells were sorted from thawed PBMCs. The TCR library was built from RNA with a 3' RACE protocol and unique molecular identifiers. TCRdb independently ran MiXCR on the 3' RACE reads; one entry per CDR3 protein. Among more than 40,000 distinct CDR3 sequences, approximately 4% were seen once, and the ten largest hold almost 0.7%. Study-wide results and caveats: After treatment interruption started, naive CD4+ CDR3 overlap across time points dropped. Some non-naive CD45RA+ T cells might be present among sorted naive cells.

From germline, CDR1 is MDHEN and CDR2 SYDVKM. This CDR3 region has 15 residues. V was cut by 6 bases and J by 1 base, with 16 bases left in between. Note on this clonotype: Its antigen is currently unknown.

The V call is TRBV28, the J call TRBJ2-7, with D possibly TRBD1 on 6 matching bases. The sequence was collected from a pool of human donors with HIV. This specimen consisted of CD45RA+ CD4+ T cells from PBMCs, pooled from several time points, obtained from a donor given antiretroviral therapy, either interrupted or continuous. Subset: naive CD4+ CD45RA+ CD45RO- T cells. CDR3 residues: CASSSPRGRSYEQYF. The CDR3, as DNA: TGTGCCAGCAGCTCCCCCAGGGGCAGATCCTACGAGCAGTACTTC. Filled out from reference TRBV28 and TRBJ2-7, the complete variable domain reads DVKVTQSSRYLVKRTGEKVFLECVQDMDHENMFWYRQDPGLGLRLIYFSYDVKMKEKGDIPEGYSVSREKKERFSLILESASTNQTSMYLCASSSPRGRSYEQYFGPGTRLTVT.